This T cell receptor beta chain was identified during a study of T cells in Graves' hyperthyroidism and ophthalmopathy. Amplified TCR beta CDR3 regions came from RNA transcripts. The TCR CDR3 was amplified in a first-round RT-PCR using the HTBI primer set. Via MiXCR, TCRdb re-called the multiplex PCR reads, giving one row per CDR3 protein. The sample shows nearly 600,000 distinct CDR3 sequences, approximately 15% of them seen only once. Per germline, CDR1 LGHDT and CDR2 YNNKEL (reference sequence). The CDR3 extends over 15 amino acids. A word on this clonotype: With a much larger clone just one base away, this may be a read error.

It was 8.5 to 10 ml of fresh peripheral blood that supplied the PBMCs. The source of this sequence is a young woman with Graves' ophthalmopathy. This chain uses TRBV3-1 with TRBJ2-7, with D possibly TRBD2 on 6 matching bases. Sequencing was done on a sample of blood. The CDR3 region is CTISATPGLTYEQYF. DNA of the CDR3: TGTACCATCAGTGCCACCCCGGGACTCACCTACGAGCAGTACTTC.